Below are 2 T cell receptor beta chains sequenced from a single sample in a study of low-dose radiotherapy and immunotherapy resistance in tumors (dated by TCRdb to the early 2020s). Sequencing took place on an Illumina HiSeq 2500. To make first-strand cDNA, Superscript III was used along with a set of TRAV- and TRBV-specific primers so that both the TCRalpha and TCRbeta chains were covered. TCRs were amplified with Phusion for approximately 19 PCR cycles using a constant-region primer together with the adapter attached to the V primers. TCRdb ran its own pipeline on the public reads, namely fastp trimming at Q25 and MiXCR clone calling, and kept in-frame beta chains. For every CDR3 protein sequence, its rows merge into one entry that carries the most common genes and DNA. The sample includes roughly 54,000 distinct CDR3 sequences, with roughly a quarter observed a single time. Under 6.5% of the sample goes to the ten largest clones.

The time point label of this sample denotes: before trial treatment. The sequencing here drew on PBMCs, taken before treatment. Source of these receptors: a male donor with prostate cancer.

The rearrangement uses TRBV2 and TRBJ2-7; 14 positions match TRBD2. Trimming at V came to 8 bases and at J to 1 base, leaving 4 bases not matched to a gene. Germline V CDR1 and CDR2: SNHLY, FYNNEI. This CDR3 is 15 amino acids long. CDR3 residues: CASSRLAGGSYEQYF. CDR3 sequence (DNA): TGTGCCAGCTCCCGACTAGCGGGAGGGTCCTACGAGCAGTACTTC.

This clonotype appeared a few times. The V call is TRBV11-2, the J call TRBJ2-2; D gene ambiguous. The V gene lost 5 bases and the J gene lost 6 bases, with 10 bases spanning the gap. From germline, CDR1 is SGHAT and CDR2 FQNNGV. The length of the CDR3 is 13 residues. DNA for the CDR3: TGTGCCAGCAGCACAGATCGTGCCGGGGAGCTGTTTTTT. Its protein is CASSTDRAGELFF.